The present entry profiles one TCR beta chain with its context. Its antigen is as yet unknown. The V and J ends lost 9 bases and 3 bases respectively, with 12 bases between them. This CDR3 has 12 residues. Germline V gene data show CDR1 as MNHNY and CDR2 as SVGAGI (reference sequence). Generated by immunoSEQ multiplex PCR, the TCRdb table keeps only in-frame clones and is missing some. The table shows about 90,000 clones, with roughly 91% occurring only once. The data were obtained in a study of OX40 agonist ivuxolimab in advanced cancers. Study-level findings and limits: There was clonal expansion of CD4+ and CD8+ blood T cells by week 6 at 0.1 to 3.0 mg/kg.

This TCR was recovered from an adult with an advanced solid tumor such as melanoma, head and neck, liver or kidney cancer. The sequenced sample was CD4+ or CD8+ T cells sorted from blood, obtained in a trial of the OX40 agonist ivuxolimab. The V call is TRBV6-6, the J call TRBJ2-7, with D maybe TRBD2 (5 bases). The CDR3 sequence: CASASPSYEQYF. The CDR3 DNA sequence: TGTGCCAGTGCTAGCCCCAGCTACGAGCAGTACTTC.